This TCR beta chain stems from a study of cytomegalovirus exposure and HLA in healthy donors. PCR primers comprised 60 Vbeta and 13 Jbeta primers. Assay: immunoSEQ multiplex PCR; the TCRdb copy retains only in-frame clones and omits some. The sample contains around 120,000 clones, 70% to 75% of which appear only once. V lost 0 bases to trimming and J lost 6 bases, with 14 bases between them. Germline V gives CDR1 LGHNA, CDR2 YNFKEQ. This CDR3 has 16 residues. The receptor's source is a woman aged 18 to 35 in good health and CMV-seronegative. V usage is TRBV4-2 and J usage is TRBJ2-2; possibly TRBD1 for D (5 bases). Material for sequencing was PBMCs. CDR3 in DNA: TGTGCCAGCAGCCAAGAGTTTTTAGGGGTGGCCGGGGAGCTGTTTTTT. Its protein product is CASSQEFLGVAGELFF.